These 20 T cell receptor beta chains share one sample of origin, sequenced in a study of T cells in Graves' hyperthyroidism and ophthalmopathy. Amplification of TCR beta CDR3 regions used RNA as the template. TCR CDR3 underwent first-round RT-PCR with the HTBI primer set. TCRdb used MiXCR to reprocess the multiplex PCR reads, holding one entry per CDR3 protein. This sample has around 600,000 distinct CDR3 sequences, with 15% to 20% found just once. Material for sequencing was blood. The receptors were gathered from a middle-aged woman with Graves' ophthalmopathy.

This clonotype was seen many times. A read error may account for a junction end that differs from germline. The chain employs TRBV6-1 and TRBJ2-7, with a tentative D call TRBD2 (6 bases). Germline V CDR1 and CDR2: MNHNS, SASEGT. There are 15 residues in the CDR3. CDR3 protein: CASSEEDGSGYEQYF. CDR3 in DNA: TGTGCCAGCAGTGAAGAGGATGGTAGCGGCTACGAACAGTACTTC.

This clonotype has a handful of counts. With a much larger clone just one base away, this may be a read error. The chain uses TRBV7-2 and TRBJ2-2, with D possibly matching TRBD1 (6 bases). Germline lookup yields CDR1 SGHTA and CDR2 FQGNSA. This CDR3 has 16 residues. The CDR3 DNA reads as TGTGCCAGCAGCTTAGGGGGGACATTACTCACCGGGGAGCTGTCTTTT. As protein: CASSLGGTLLTGELSF.

As DNA, the CDR3 is TGTGCCAGCAGTGAATGGTCCCCCGGCACAGATACGCAGTATTTT. Encoded protein: CASSEWSPGTDTQYF. This chain joins TRBV25-1 and TRBJ2-3, with D unclear. The CDR3 consists of 15 residues. V was shortened by 1 base and J by 1 base, with 9 bases between the two germline ends. Germline V gene lookup returns CDR1 MGHDK and CDR2 SYGVNS.

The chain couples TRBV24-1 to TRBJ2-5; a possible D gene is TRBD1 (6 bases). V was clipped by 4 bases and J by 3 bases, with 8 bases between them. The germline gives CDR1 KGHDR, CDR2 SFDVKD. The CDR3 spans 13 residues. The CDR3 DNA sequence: TGTGCCACCAGTGACCCAGGGGAAGAGACCCAGTACTTC. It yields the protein CATSDPGEETQYF.

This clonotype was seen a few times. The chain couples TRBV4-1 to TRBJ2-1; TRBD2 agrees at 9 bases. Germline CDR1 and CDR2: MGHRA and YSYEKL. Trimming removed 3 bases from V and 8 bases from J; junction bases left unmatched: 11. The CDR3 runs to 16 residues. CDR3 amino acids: CASSHPPRGGVYEQFF. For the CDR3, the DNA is TGCGCCAGCAGCCATCCCCCCCGCGGGGGGGTGTATGAGCAGTTCTTC.

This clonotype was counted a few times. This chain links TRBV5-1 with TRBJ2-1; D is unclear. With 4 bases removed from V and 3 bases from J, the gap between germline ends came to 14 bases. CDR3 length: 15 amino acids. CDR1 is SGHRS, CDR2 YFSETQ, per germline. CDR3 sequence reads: CASSPILESYNEQFF. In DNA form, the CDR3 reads TGCGCCAGCAGCCCTATTTTAGAGAGCTACAATGAGCAGTTCTTC.

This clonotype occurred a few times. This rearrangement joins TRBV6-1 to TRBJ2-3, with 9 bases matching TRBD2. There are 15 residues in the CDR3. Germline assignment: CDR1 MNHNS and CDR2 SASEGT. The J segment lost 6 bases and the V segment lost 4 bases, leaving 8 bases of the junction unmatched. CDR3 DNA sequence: TGTGCCAGCAGTGGGTTAGCGGGGGCTGGGGATACGCAGTATTTT. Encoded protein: CASSGLAGAGDTQYF.

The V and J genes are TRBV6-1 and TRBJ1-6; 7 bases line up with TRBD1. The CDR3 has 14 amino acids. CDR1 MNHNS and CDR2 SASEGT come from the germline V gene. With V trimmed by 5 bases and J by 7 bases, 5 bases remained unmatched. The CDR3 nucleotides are TGTGCCAGCAGTCCACAGGGGTGGAATTCACCCCTCCACTTT. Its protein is CASSPQGWNSPLHF.

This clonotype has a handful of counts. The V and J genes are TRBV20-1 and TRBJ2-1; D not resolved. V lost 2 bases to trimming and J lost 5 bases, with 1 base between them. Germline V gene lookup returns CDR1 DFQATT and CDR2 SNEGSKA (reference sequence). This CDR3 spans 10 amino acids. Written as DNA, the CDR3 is TGCAGTGCTAGAAACAATGAGCAGTTCTTC. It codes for CSARNNEQFF.

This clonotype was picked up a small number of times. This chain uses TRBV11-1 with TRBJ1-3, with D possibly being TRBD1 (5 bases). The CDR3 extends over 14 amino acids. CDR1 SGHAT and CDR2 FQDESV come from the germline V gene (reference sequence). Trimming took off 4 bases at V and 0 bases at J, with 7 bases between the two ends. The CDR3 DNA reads TGTGCCAGCAGCTCCCAGGGCTCTGGAAACACCATATATTTT. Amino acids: CASSSQGSGNTIYF.

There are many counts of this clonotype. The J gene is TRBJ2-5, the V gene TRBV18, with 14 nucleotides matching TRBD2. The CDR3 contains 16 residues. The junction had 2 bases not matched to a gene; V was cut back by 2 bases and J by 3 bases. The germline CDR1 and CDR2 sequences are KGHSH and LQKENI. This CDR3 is CASSPVGLAGEETQYF. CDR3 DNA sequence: TGTGCCAGCTCACCAGTGGGACTAGCGGGAGAAGAGACCCAGTACTTC.

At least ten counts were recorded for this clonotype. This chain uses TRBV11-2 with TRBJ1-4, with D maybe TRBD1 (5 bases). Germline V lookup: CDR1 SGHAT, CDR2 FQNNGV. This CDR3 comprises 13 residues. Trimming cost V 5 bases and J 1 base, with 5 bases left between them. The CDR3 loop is CASSDRTNEKLFF. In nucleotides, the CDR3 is TGTGCCAGCAGCGACAGAACTAATGAAAAACTGTTTTTT.

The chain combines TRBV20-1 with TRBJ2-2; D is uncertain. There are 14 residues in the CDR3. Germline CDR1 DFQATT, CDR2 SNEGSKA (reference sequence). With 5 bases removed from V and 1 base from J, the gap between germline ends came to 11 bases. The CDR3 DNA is TGCAGTGCTCCGGCCCGAGGGAACACCGGGGAGCTGTTTTTT. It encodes CSAPARGNTGELFF.

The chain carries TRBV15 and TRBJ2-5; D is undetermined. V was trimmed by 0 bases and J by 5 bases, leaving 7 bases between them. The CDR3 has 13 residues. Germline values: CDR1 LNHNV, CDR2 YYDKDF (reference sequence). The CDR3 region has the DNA TGTGCCACCAGCAGAGATACGGTGGAGACCCAGTACTTC. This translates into CATSRDTVETQYF.

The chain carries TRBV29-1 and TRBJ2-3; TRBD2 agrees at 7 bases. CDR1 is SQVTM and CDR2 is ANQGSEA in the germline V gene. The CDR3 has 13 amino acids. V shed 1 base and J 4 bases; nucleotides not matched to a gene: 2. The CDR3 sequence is CSVEVLAADTQYF. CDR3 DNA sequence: TGCAGCGTTGAAGTTCTAGCGGCAGATACGCAGTATTTT.

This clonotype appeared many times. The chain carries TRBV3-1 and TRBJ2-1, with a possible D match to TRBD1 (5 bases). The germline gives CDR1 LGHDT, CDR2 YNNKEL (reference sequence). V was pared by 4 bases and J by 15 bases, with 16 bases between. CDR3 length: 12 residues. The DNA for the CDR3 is TGTGCCAGCAGCCTAGGGGAACTGAGGCGGTTCTTC. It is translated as CASSLGELRRFF.

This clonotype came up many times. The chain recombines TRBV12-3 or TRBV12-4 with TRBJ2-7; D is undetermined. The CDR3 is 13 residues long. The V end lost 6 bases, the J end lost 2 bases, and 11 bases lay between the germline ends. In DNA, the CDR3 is TGTGCCAGCAGGCCGGCAGACACCTACGAGCAGTACTTC. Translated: CASRPADTYEQYF.

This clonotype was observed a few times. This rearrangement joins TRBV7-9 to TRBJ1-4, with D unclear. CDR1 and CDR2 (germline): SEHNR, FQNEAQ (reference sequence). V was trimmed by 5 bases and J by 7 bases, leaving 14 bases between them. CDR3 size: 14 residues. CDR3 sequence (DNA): TGTGCCAGCAGCCCGGGGTGGGCTGGTGAAAAACTGTTTTTT. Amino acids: CASSPGWAGEKLFF.

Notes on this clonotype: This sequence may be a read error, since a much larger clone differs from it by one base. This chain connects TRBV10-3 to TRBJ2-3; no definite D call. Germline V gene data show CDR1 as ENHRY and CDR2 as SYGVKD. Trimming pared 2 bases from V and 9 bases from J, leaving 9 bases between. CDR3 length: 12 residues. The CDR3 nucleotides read TGTGCCATCAGTGAGGAGGCGCGGACGCAGTATTTT. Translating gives CAISEEARTQYF.

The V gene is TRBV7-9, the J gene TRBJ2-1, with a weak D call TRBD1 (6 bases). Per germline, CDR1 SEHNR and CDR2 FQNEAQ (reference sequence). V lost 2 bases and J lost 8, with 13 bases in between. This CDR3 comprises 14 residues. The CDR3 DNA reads TGTGCCAGCAGCTTAATACAGGGTGGGGATGAGCAGTTCTTC. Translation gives CASSLIQGGDEQFF.